This T cell receptor (beta chain) is drawn from a study of shared clonotypes between healthy human individuals. Study-wide context: Each donor had three CD4 naive, three CD4 memory, two CD8 naive and one CD8 memory plate. Study-level points and caveats: Naive subsets generally had larger estimated richness than memory subsets.

This clone has only a few counts. Its antigen is unidentified. The CDR3 runs 14 residues. Germline CDR1 reads LGHNA; CDR2 reads YNFKEQ. V dropped 0 bases and J dropped 4 bases, with 9 bases sitting between them. The protocol was immunoSEQ multiplex PCR, while the TCRdb copy is restricted to in-frame clones and leaves out a portion. The sample shows around 990,000 clones, 77% of them seen only once. The TCR was taken from a man in his late teens or twenties in good health. Some clones in this sample may be carry-over from other donors' samples. This rearrangement joins TRBV4-2 to TRBJ1-1; D uncertain. The sequenced material came from memory CD4+ T cells from PBMCs. As for subset: CD45RA-negative fraction. This CDR3 is CASSQDLGRTEAFF. CDR3 nucleotide sequence: TGTGCCAGCAGCCAAGATCTCGGGCGCACTGAAGCTTTCTTT.